This TCR beta chain was identified in a study of T cell responses to AZD1222 COVID-19 vaccine. Study conclusions and caveats: Unmutated variant regions reportedly attract nearly half of all spike-specific TCRs. Regions 160-218 and 743-854 dominated among vaccine-associated CD4 TCRs spanning spike. No repertoire was sampled before or during the peak T cell response, only after it.

A word on this clone: Its antigen is currently unknown.

Germline assignment: CDR1 MDHEN and CDR2 SYDVKM. The CDR3 totals 13 residues. Between the trimmed V and J ends, which lost 2 bases and 1 base, there was a span of 3 bases. Both about-4-week and about-12-week second-dose recipients were combined. Libraries were prepared by immunoSEQ multiplex PCR; TCRdb keeps only in-frame clonotypes and omits some of them. The sample includes 110,000 to 150,000 clones, 80% to 95% of them seen just once. The sequence came from an adult who received the AZD1222 COVID-19 vaccine. Material: peripheral blood, obtained 28 days after the second AZD1222 dose. The chain combines TRBV28 with TRBJ2-1; unclear D gene. The CDR3 sequence: CASSLRSYNEQFF. The CDR3 nucleotides are TGTGCCAGCAGTTTAAGGTCCTACAATGAGCAGTTCTTC. Looking up the rest from reference TRBV28 and TRBJ2-1 gives the full variable domain: DVKVTQSSRYLVKRTGEKVFLECVQDMDHENMFWYRQDPGLGLRLIYFSYDVKMKEKGDIPEGYSVSREKKERFSLILESASTNQTSMYLCASSLRSYNEQFFGPGTRLTVL.